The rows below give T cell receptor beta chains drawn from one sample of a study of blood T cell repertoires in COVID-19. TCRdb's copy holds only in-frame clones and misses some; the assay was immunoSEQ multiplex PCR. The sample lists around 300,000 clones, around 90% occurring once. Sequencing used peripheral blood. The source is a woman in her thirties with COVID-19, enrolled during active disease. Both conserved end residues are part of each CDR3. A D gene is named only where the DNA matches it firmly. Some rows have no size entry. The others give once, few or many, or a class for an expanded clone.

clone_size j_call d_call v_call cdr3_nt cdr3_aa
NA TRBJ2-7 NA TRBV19 TGTGCCAGTAAACAGGGACAAGGGACCTACGAGCAGTACTTC CASKQGQGTYEQYF
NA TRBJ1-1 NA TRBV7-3 TGTGCCAGCAGCCCAACCGGGGTCCCTCCCGAGGCTTTCTTT CASSPTGVPPEAFF
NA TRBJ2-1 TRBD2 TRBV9 TGTGCCAGCAGCGTAGAAGCGGGAGGGAATGAGCAGTTCTTC CASSVEAGGNEQFF
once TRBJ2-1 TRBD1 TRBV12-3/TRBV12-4 TGTGCCAGCAGCCGAAAACAGGGGAGTGAGCAGTTCTTC CASSRKQGSEQFF
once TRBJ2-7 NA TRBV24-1 TGTGCCACTATGCCGACGACCTCCTCGGGGGAGCAGTACTTC CATMPTTSSGEQYF
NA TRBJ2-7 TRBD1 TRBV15 TGTGCCACCAGCAGAGAGGCCCCCGGGACAGGGATTTTCGACGAGCAGTACTTC CATSREAPGTGIFDEQYF
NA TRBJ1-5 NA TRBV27 TGTGCCAGCAGCTACAGGGCTCGGCAGCCCCAGCATTTT CASSYRARQPQHF
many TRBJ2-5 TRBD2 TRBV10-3 TGTGCCATCAGTGAGTCGACTAGCGGGCAAGAGACCCAGTACTTC CAISESTSGQETQYF
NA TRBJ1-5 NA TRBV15 TGTGCCACCAGTCTAACCCGGGAGGTCAATCAGCCCCAGCATTTT CATSLTREVNQPQHF
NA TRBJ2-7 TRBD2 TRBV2 TGTGCCAGCAGTGAGACTTTGGCGGGAGGGCCCCCGCAGTACTTC CASSETLAGGPPQYF
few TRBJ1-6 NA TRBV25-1 TGTGCCAGCAGTGACTCGGGCTCCTATAATTCACCCCTCCACTTT CASSDSGSYNSPLHF
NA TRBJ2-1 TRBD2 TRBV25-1 TGTGCCAGCAGGGAAAGACAGGGACTAGCGGGGGACAATGAGCAGTTCTTC CASRERQGLAGDNEQFF
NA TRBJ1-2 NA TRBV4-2 TGTGCCAGCAGCCAAACCGGGGGGATTCAGATAAATGGCTACACCTTC CASSQTGGIQINGYTF
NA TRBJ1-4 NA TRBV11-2 TGTGCCAGCAGCTACACACAGGGAAGCGTAAAACTGTTTTTT CASSYTQGSVKLFF
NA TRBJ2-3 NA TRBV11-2 TGTGCCAGCAGCTTAGGAGTAACCCCCTCAGATACGCAGTATTTT CASSLGVTPSDTQYF
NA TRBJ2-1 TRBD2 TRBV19 TGTGCCAGTAGTATGATAAGACTAGCGGGAGGGCCTGATTCGAATGAGCAGTTCTTC CASSMIRLAGGPDSNEQFF
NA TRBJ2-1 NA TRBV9 TGTGCCAGCAGCGTAGAAGGACAGAACTACAATGAGCAGTTCTTC CASSVEGQNYNEQFF